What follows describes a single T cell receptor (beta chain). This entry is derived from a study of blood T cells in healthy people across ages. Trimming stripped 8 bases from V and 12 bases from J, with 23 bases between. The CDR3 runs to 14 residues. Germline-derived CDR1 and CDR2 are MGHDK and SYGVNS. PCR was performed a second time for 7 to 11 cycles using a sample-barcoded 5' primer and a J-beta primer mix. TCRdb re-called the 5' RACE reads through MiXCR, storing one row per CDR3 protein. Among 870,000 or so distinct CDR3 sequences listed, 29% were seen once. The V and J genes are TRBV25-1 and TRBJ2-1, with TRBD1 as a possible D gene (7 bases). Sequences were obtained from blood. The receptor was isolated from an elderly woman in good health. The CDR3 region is CASRKPGGFVGQFF. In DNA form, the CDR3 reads TGTGCCAGCCGGAAACCAGGGGGGTTTGTTGGGCAGTTCTTC.